Sequencing of this T cell receptor beta chain was carried out in a study of blood T cell repertoires in COVID-19. This CDR3 comprises 16 residues. V gave up 0 bases and J gave up 2 bases, with 13 bases separating them. CDR1 SGHDN and CDR2 FVKESK come from the germline V gene. Original processing notes: Amplification of reference gene primers was used by the study to estimate nucleated cell counts. TCRdb keeps only in-frame clones here, not all; method: immunoSEQ multiplex PCR. D and trimming come from the DNA, and the V and J calls and clone size come from that table. The data hold 120,000 to 150,000 clones, with roughly 86% observed a single time.

The chain couples TRBV14 to TRBJ1-2, with D possibly TRBD1 on 5 matching bases. The clonotype originates from a woman in her fifties or sixties with acute or convalescent COVID-19. The sample was peripheral blood. As DNA, the CDR3 is TGTGCCAGCAGCCAAGACGGCCGGGGGTTCAACTATGGCTACACCTTC. Translating gives CASSQDGRGFNYGYTF.